This T cell receptor beta chain was sequenced in a study of post-analysis software for immune sequencing data. Study-level points and caveats: Strong co-clustering by F measure was seen for same-batch samples. A significant reduction in normalized Chao1 diversity was observed in multiple sclerosis patients versus controls.

With regard to this clonotype: Its target is not known.

The TCR beta cDNA libraries carried unique molecular identifiers. Out of roughly 1 to 10 million T cells, about 460,000 cDNA molecules were generated. TCRdb reanalysed the PCR reads using MiXCR and keeps one entry per CDR3 protein. The table lists hundreds of thousands of distinct CDR3 sequences, about 32% of them singletons. Specimen: blood. The source of this sequence is a girl aged 10-17 years with multiple sclerosis.

The CDR3 sequence is CASSDRTGGTEAFF. DNA for the CDR3: TGTGCCAGCAGCGACCGGACAGGGGGCACTGAAGCTTTCTTT. V gene TRBV7-2 combines with J gene TRBJ1-1; 10 nucleotides agree with TRBD1. Germline V gene lookup returns CDR1 SGHTA and CDR2 FQGNSA. CDR3 size: 14 residues. V shed 5 bases and J 4 bases; nucleotides not matched to a gene: 4.